This T cell receptor (beta chain) was obtained from a study of patients and donors after allogeneic stem cell transplantation. This clonotype was picked up a small number of times. TCRdb redid the calling of the RT-PCR reads with MiXCR, one entry per CDR3 protein. This sample yields over 200,000 distinct CDR3 sequences, of which less than 50% are seen a single time; around a tenth belongs to the top ten. Sample: blood, either unsorted or a sorted T cell fraction (not recorded which). This TCR derives from a human donor who was either an allogeneic HSCT recipient or a stem cell or donor lymphocyte infusion donor (not recorded which). It is not recorded whose cells these are; they may come from a transplant donor.

This chain's CDR3 is CASSLGPLGYGYTF. CDR3 DNA: TGTGCCAGCAGCTTGGGGCCCCTCGGCTATGGCTACACCTTC. The V call is TRBV7-3, the J call TRBJ1-2; tentative D call: TRBD1 (5 bases). V dropped 3 bases and J dropped 4 bases, with 12 bases sitting between them. There are 14 residues in the CDR3. Germline values: CDR1 SGHTA, CDR2 FQGTGA.